This TCR beta chain stems from a study of blood T cell repertoires in COVID-19. Study overall: The United States, Italy and Spain were the sources of the acute and convalescent COVID-19 samples. Sources were T cells, B-cell-depleted T cells, or PBMCs; the material itself was cDNA or gDNA.

Concerning this clone: A junction end diverges from the germline sequence, so it may reflect a read error.

Per the authors' pipeline: From reference gene primer amplification, estimates of nucleated cell counts were derived. The assay was immunoSEQ multiplex PCR, and TCRdb's table has in-frame clones only and misses some. V and J calls plus clone size are reproduced from that table; the DNA served to infer D and trimming. The table lists about 62,000 clones, 88% of them singletons. The source material was peripheral blood. The sequence came from a woman between 55 and 75 years old with acute or convalescent COVID-19.

DNA for the CDR3: TGTGCCAGCAGTTCTACTGATCTCTCTGAGGCTTTCTTT. It translates to CASSSTDLSEAFF. The rearrangement joins TRBV27 to TRBJ1-1; D is ambiguous. This CDR3 comprises 13 residues. Germline V gene data show CDR1 as MNHEY and CDR2 as SMNVEV (reference sequence).